This T cell receptor beta chain was recorded in a study of cytomegalovirus exposure and HLA in healthy donors. Points on this clone: What it recognizes is unknown.

Study-level results: The Asian-associated ancestry cluster reportedly had fewer N-insertions than the 666-donor mean in a later analysis. Most TCR sequences were rare, but some public TCRs occurred in many donors. Later analysis showed TCR association rates varying by HLA locus, highest for DRB1 and lowest for HLA-C. Overall, approximately 150 TCR beta chains were annotated as cytomegalovirus-associated.

The junction had 10 bases not matched to a gene; V was cut back by 5 bases and J by 4 bases. Germline loops: CDR1 SGHTS, CDR2 YDEGEE. The CDR3 extends over 15 amino acids. PCR employed 60 Vbeta and 13 Jbeta primers. The data were produced by immunoSEQ multiplex PCR, yet TCRdb's version contains in-frame clones alone and is incomplete. The sample has 130,000 or so clones, 77% seen once. Material: PBMCs. V gene TRBV5-8 combines with J gene TRBJ2-7; 9 bases match TRBD1. The sequence was obtained from a female donor in good health and CMV-seronegative. The CDR3 is CASRRSQGASYEQYF. As DNA, the CDR3 is TGTGCCAGCAGACGGTCACAGGGGGCTTCGTACGAGCAGTACTTC.